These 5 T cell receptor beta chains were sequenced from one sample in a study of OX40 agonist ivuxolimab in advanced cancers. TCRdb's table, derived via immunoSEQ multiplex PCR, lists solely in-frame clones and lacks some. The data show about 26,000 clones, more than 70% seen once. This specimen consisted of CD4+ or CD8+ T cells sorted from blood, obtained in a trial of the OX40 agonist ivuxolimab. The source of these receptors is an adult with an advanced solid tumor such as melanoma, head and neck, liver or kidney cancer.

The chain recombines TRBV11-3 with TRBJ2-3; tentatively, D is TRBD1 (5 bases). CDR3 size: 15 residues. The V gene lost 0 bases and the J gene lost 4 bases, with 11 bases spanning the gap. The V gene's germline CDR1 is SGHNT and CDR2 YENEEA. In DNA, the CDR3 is TGTGCCAGCAGCTTAGAAGGGGATTACGCAGATACGCAGTATTTT. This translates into CASSLEGDYADTQYF.

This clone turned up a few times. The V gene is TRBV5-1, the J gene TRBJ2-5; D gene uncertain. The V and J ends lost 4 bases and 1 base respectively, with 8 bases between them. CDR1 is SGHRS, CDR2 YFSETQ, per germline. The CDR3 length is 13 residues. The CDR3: CASSRTIQETQYF. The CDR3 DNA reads TGCGCCAGCAGCCGGACGATCCAAGAGACCCAGTACTTC.

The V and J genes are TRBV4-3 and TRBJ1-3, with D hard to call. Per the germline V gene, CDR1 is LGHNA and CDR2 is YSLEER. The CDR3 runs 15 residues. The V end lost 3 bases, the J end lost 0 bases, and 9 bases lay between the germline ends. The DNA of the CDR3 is TGCGCCAGCAGCCACCTACAAGGCTCTGGAAACACCATATATTTT. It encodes CASSHLQGSGNTIYF.

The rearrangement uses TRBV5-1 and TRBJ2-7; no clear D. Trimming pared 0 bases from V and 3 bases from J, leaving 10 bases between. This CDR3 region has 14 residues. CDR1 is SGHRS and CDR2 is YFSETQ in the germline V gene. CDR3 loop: CASSLVGASYEQYF. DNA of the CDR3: TGCGCCAGCAGCTTGGTAGGAGCGAGCTACGAGCAGTACTTC. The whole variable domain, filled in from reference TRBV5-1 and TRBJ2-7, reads KAGVTQTPRYLIKTRGQQVTLSCSPISGHRSVSWYQQTPGQGLQFLFEYFSETQRNKGNFPGRFSGRQFSNSRSEMNVSTLELGDSALYLCASSLVGASYEQYFGPGTRLTVT.

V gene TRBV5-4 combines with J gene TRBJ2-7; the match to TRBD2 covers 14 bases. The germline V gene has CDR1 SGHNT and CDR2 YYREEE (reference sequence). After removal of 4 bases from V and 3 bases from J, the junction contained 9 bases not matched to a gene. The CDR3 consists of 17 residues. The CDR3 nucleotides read TGTGCCAGCAGCGGGACTAGCGGGGGCCCAGCCCACTACGAGCAGTACTTC. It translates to CASSGTSGGPAHYEQYF.